These 10 T cell receptor beta chains were all obtained from the same sample, sequenced in a study of cytomegalovirus exposure and HLA in healthy donors. In the PCR, 60 Vbeta and 13 Jbeta primers were used. Using immunoSEQ multiplex PCR, the repertoire was profiled, and TCRdb retains in-frame clones only, with some absent. The sample has 210,000 or so clones, about four fifths seen once. Material: PBMCs. Source of these receptors: a woman between 50 and 59 years old in good health and CMV-seropositive.

The gene calls are TRBV5-1 and TRBJ2-1; TRBD2 is a possible D gene (7 bases). This CDR3 spans 15 amino acids. The germline CDR1 and CDR2 sequences are SGHRS and YFSETQ. The V end lost 7 bases, the J end lost 5 bases, and 19 bases lay between the germline ends. This CDR3 is CASWRGGVSDNEQFF. The CDR3, as DNA: TGCGCCAGCTGGCGAGGGGGGGTGTCAGACAATGAGCAGTTCTTC.

The chain recombines TRBV28 with TRBJ2-2, with 8 bases lining up with TRBD2. CDR1 is MDHEN and CDR2 is SYDVKM in the germline V gene. V shed 7 bases, J shed 5 bases, and the junction held 9 bases outside the gene matches. The CDR3 has 15 residues. CDR3 protein: CASNKERGLTGELFF. CDR3 nucleotide sequence: TGTGCCAGCAATAAGGAGCGGGGGCTGACCGGGGAGCTGTTTTTT. The variable domain in full, completed from reference TRBV28 and TRBJ2-2, reads DVKVTQSSRYLVKRTGEKVFLECVQDMDHENMFWYRQDPGLGLRLIYFSYDVKMKEKGDIPEGYSVSREKKERFSLILESASTNQTSMYLCASNKERGLTGELFFGEGSRLTVL.

This rearrangement joins TRBV7-8 to TRBJ1-1, with TRBD1 identical over 9 bases. The CDR3 consists of 14 residues. Germline values: CDR1 SGHVS, CDR2 FQNEAQ. V shed 6 bases, J shed 5 bases, and the junction held 7 bases outside the gene matches. This CDR3 reads CASREGQGETEAFF. Here the CDR3 DNA reads TGTGCCAGCAGGGAGGGACAGGGTGAGACTGAAGCTTTCTTT.

This clone came up a few times. This chain connects TRBV5-6 to TRBJ1-2, with D maybe TRBD1 (5 bases). V lost 2 bases, J lost 6 bases, and 14 bases lay in between. This CDR3 region has 14 residues. The germline V gene has CDR1 SGHDT and CDR2 YYEEEE. The CDR3 here is CASSLGGDVHGYTF. CDR3 in DNA: TGTGCCAGCAGCTTAGGCGGGGACGTGCATGGCTACACCTTC.

The J gene is TRBJ1-2, the V gene TRBV12-5; D is possibly TRBD1 (5 bases). Germline values: CDR1 LGHNT, CDR2 FRNRAP. CDR3 length equals 12 residues. Deletions cut 1 base from V and 9 bases from J, with 9 bases between. CDR3 sequence: CASGLAQGRYTF. The CDR3 coding sequence is TGTGCTAGTGGTTTGGCTCAGGGTCGCTACACCTTC.

The V and J genes are TRBV6-1 and TRBJ2-3; 12 bases map to TRBD2. The CDR3 runs 17 residues. The V gene end was trimmed by 0 bases and the J gene end by 4 bases; junction bases not matched to a gene: 5. Germline V gene lookup returns CDR1 MNHNS and CDR2 SASEGT. The CDR3 nucleotides are TGTGCCAGCAGTGAAGCCCGACTAGCGGGGGTTGCAGATACGCAGTATTTT. It specifies CASSEARLAGVADTQYF.

The CDR3 coding sequence is TGCGCCAGCACATCGACCGGGAACGTGAACACTGAAGCTTTCTTT. It translates to CASTSTGNVNTEAFF. The rearrangement links TRBV5-1 to TRBJ1-1; D gene ambiguous. The CDR3 has 15 residues. Germline CDR1 SGHRS, CDR2 YFSETQ. Between the trimmed V and J ends, which lost 6 bases and 0 bases, there was a span of 15 bases.

This chain uses TRBV21-1 with TRBJ2-7; the table's TRBD1 call for D was not verified on the DNA. TRBV21-1 is noted as a pseudogene. The CDR3 totals 13 residues. The CDR3: CASRQGGWYEQYF. The CDR3 nucleotides read TGTGCCAGTCGACAGGGGGGGTGGTACGAGCAGTACTTC.

This clone showed up just once. The rearrangement joins TRBV30 to TRBJ1-2, with D possibly matching TRBD1 (5 bases). Germline V gene data show CDR1 as GTSNPN and CDR2 as SVGIG (reference sequence). V dropped 6 bases and J dropped 4 bases, with 15 bases sitting between them. This CDR3 contains 13 residues. CDR3 region: CACQSGAVYGYTF. In DNA form, the CDR3 reads TGTGCCTGTCAAAGCGGGGCGGTCTATGGCTACACCTTC.

The V gene is TRBV18, the J gene TRBJ1-6; TRBD1 is a possible D gene (6 bases). The germline V gene encodes CDR1 KGHSH and CDR2 LQKENI. The V end was cut by 3 bases, the J end by 8 bases, with 14 bases between. The CDR3 sequence is 15 residues long. In DNA, the CDR3 is TGTGCCAGCTCACCCCTTAAACAGGGAGATTCACCCCTCCACTTT. Its protein product is CASSPLKQGDSPLHF. The variable domain in full, completed from reference TRBV18 and TRBJ1-6, reads NAGVMQNPRHLVRRRGQEARLRCSPMKGHSHVYWYRQLPEEGLKFMVYLQKENIIDESGMPKERFSAEFPKEGPSILRIQQVVRGDSAAYFCASSPLKQGDSPLHFGNGTRLTVT.